The 19 T cell receptor beta chains below were found in one sample sequenced in a study of human CD8 memory T cell subsets. Construction of TCR beta libraries was accomplished by means of UMI-labeled 5' RACE. TCRdb reprocessed the 5' RACE reads and reports one entry per CDR3 protein, with no DNA. The clone table shows several thousand distinct CDR3 sequences, with the ten largest holding approximately 25%. Sequencing used CD8+ T cells from PBMCs. Receptor source: a human donor in good health.

This sequence joins TRBV24-1 and TRBJ2-7. This CDR3 is 12 amino acids long. Per the germline V gene, CDR1 is KGHDR and CDR2 is SFDVKD. CDR3 residues: CATSDLSGEQYF.

V gene TRBV5-5 combines with J gene TRBJ2-3. CDR1 is SGHKS and CDR2 is YYEKEE in the germline V gene (reference sequence). This CDR3 is built from 17 residues. The CDR3 sequence is CASSPRGVGGRTDTQYF.

This rearrangement joins TRBV12-3 or TRBV12-4 to TRBJ2-1; there is no DNA to check the TCRdb D call of TRBD1. The CDR3 extends over 12 amino acids. CDR3 residues: CASSHGGGEQFF.

The chain recombines TRBV12-5 with TRBJ2-1. Germline values: CDR1 LGHNT, CDR2 FRNRAP. The CDR3 contains 12 residues. The CDR3 is CASGSDLGEQFF.

The CDR3 reads CASSKPQREGSNEQYF. This chain connects TRBV21-1 to TRBJ2-7; TCRdb returns TRBD2, unconfirmable since there is no DNA. TRBV21-1 has pseudogene status. There are 16 residues in the CDR3.

Measured by frequency, this clonotype is medium-sized. The V call is TRBV20-1, the J call TRBJ1-5. CDR1 and CDR2 (germline): DFQATT, SNEGSKA (reference sequence). The CDR3 consists of 16 residues. CDR3 loop: CSARDLIDNKESPQHF.

The chain is built from TRBV24-1 and TRBJ2-1; TCRdb calls TRBD2, which cannot be checked without DNA. Germline V CDR1 and CDR2: KGHDR, SFDVKD. The CDR3 covers 13 residues. The CDR3 is CATSTSEYNEQFF.

V usage is TRBV4-1 and J usage is TRBJ2-3; the D gene TCRdb calls, TRBD2, cannot be checked with no DNA. Germline V gives CDR1 MGHRA, CDR2 YSYEKL. CDR3 size: 19 residues. CDR3 amino acids: CASSQEGRPTSVGTDTQYF.

The gene calls are TRBV7-9 and TRBJ2-3. Germline CDR1 SEHNR, CDR2 FQNEAQ (reference sequence). This CDR3 is 15 amino acids long. The CDR3 loop is CASAGRQLSTDTQYF.

This chain connects TRBV29-1 to TRBJ2-7; there is no DNA to check the TCRdb D call of TRBD1. The germline gives CDR1 SQVTM, CDR2 ANQGSEA. The CDR3 runs to 16 residues. The CDR3: CSAGPRQGSKVDEQYF.

The CDR3 reads CASSPPDSYEQYF. The chain links TRBV5-1 to TRBJ2-7; TCRdb picks TRBD1, but there is no DNA to check that call. The CDR3 runs 13 residues. Germline-derived CDR1 and CDR2 are SGHRS and YFSETQ.

This chain uses TRBV20-1 with TRBJ2-1. This CDR3 has 13 residues. Germline V lookup: CDR1 DFQATT, CDR2 SNEGSKA (reference sequence). CDR3 in amino acids: CSAPTISSDEQFF.

The chain has TRBV2 and TRBJ2-7; with no DNA, the TCRdb D assignment of TRBD2 cannot be verified. The length of the CDR3 is 14 residues. Germline assignment: CDR1 SNHLY and CDR2 FYNNEI. CDR3 sequence reads: CASSPVAGGYEQYF.

This rearrangement joins TRBV20-1 to TRBJ1-2; TCRdb proposes TRBD1, but this gene call is untestable without DNA. Germline assignment: CDR1 DFQATT and CDR2 SNEGSKA (reference sequence). The length of the CDR3 is 14 residues. CDR3 in amino acids: CSARDFDRAYGYTF.

The chain joins TRBV23-1 to TRBJ2-1; TCRdb returns TRBD2, unconfirmable since there is no DNA. TRBV23-1 is an open reading frame whose function is uncertain. CDR3 length: 19 residues. CDR3 region: CASSQDKRLAGVFYNEQFF.

V is TRBV6-2 or TRBV6-3 and J is TRBJ2-7; there is no DNA to check the TCRdb D call of TRBD2. Germline V lookup: CDR1 MNHEY, CDR2 SVGEGT. The CDR3 runs to 14 residues. The CDR3 spells CASSTPSVSYEQYF.

Judged by frequency, this clonotype is medium-sized. This chain links TRBV24-1 with TRBJ2-2; TCRdb returns TRBD2, unconfirmable since there is no DNA. The CDR3 is made up of 18 amino acids. The germline V gene encodes CDR1 KGHDR and CDR2 SFDVKD. This CDR3 reads CATSDVRLADGNTGELFF.

V gene TRBV7-9 combines with J gene TRBJ1-1; TCRdb calls TRBD1, which cannot be checked without DNA. Per the germline V gene, CDR1 is SEHNR and CDR2 is FQNEAQ (reference sequence). The CDR3 loop spans 12 amino acids. The CDR3: CASSQDRPEAFF.

The chain links TRBV5-1 to TRBJ2-5; TCRdb picks TRBD2, but there is no DNA to check that call. The CDR3 loop spans 13 amino acids. The V gene's germline CDR1 is SGHRS and CDR2 YFSETQ. The CDR3 protein is CASSPGLEETQYF. The variable domain in full, with the rest retrieved from reference TRBV5-1 and TRBJ2-5, is KAGVTQTPRYLIKTRGQQVTLSCSPISGHRSVSWYQQTPGQGLQFLFEYFSETQRNKGNFPGRFSGRQFSNSRSEMNVSTLELGDSALYLCASSPGLEETQYFGPGTRLLVL.